The entry below describes one T cell receptor (beta chain). Its matching antigen is unknown. Germline V gene data show CDR1 as MGHRA and CDR2 as YSYEKL. The CDR3 spans 16 residues. V lost 1 base to trimming and J lost 1 base; unmatched junction nucleotides: 6. The data were obtained in a study of CD8+ T cells in alopecia areata. For the study at large: Percent of scalp involved defined treated patients' severity scores. Overall study results and limits: The study found tofacitinib significantly decreased scalp clonality and expanded CD8+ clones among the top 100. Compared with normal scalp, lesional scalp had higher clonality and more expanded CD8+ clones.

Extracted from the samples, RNA was reverse transcribed into cDNA to serve as the sequencing template. Profiled with immunoSEQ multiplex PCR; TCRdb holds only in-frame clones, not every one. Of about 76,000 clones listed, approximately 70% are singletons. The treatment here: oral pan-JAK inhibitor, 5-10 mg twice daily. The chain links TRBV4-1 to TRBJ1-1, with 7 nucleotides matching TRBD1. The specimen was CD8+ T cells sorted from blood, collected at week 24, from a patient treated with tofacitinib. The receptor was isolated from a human donor with alopecia areata. CDR3 bases: TGCGCCAGCAGCCAAGGGACGACAGGGAAGAACACTGAAGCTTTCTTT. Its protein is CASSQGTTGKNTEAFF.